These 8 T cell receptor beta chains share one sample of origin, sequenced in a study of beta chain features in type 1 diabetes. The sequenced template was cDNA made from the entire isolated RNA. Here immunoSEQ multiplex PCR was the method, and the copy in TCRdb shows in-frame clones only, minus some. The data contain a few hundred thousand clones, about 15% of them singletons. The sample comprised central memory CD4+ T cells from blood. These receptors originate from a man aged 30 to 45 in good health.

The chain joins TRBV7-2 to TRBJ1-6; D not certain. In germline, CDR1 is SGHTA, CDR2 FQGNSA. Trimming cost V 3 bases and J 10 bases, with 16 bases left between them. The CDR3 loop spans 15 amino acids. The CDR3 is CASSLLGSSGSPLHF. CDR3 coding DNA: TGTGCCAGCAGCTTGCTAGGGAGTTCCGGCTCACCCCTCCACTTT.

CDR3 nucleotide sequence: TGTGCCTCCGGACTCGACTTGTACACCGGGGAGCTGTTTTTT. Protein sequence: CASGLDLYTGELFF. J is TRBJ2-2 and V is TRBV30; weak D call: TRBD2 (5 bases). Germline V CDR1 and CDR2: GTSNPN, SVGIG (reference sequence). V lost 7 bases to trimming and J lost 3 bases, with 15 bases between them. This CDR3 comprises 14 residues.

The chain links TRBV7-2 to TRBJ2-2; 8 bases fit TRBD2. CDR3 length: 18 amino acids. With V trimmed by 5 bases and J by 7 bases, 18 bases remained unmatched. CDR1 is SGHTA, CDR2 FQGNSA, per germline. CDR3 sequence reads: CASSRAGLGFIGGGELFF. CDR3 bases: TGTGCCAGCAGCAGAGCGGGACTAGGGTTTATCGGGGGCGGGGAGCTGTTTTTT.

The V and J genes are TRBV11-3 and TRBJ2-3; TRBD2 matches at 9 bases. V was clipped by 5 bases and J by 2 bases; unmatched bases: 5. This CDR3 region has 15 residues. Germline V gene sequence: CDR1 SGHNT, CDR2 YENEEA. CDR3 sequence reads: CASSPSGTNTDTQYF. For the CDR3, the DNA is TGTGCCAGCAGCCCTAGCGGGACTAACACAGATACGCAGTATTTT.

This clone was detected a few times. V usage is TRBV14 and J usage is TRBJ2-3; TRBD2 matches at 8 bases. The CDR3 loop spans 14 amino acids. Looked up from germline, CDR1 is SGHDN and CDR2 is FVKESK. The ends lost 4 bases at V and 8 bases at J; junction bases unmatched: 8. The CDR3 DNA reads as TGTGCCAGCAGCCCAGCGGGAGCTAGGAGTACGCAGTATTTT. This translates into CASSPAGARSTQYF.

The J gene is TRBJ1-1, the V gene TRBV11-3, with TRBD1 identical over 7 bases. The V and J ends lost 1 base and 1 base, in that order; junction bases with no gene match: 12. The CDR3 length is 18 residues. The germline V gene has CDR1 SGHNT and CDR2 YENEEA. In DNA, the CDR3 is TGTGCCAGCAGCTTAGGGGTGGGTTGGCACAGGGGGAACACTGAAGCTTTCTTT. As protein: CASSLGVGWHRGNTEAFF.

This chain uses TRBV7-2 with TRBJ2-7, with D perhaps TRBD1 or TRBD2 (5 bases each). There are 13 residues in the CDR3. Germline CDR1 SGHTA, CDR2 FQGNSA. Trimming took 6 bases from V and 2 from J, leaving 11 bases between them. The CDR3 reads CASRYGGAYEQYF. CDR3 coding DNA: TGTGCCAGCAGGTATGGGGGAGCCTACGAGCAGTACTTC.

V is TRBV18 and J is TRBJ2-3, with TRBD2 matching over 9 bases. V gave up 1 base and J gave up 0 bases; unmatched junction bases: 2. CDR1 and CDR2 from the germline V gene are KGHSH and LQKENI. CDR3 size: 16 residues. The CDR3 nucleotides are TGTGCCAGCTCACCACTAGCGGGGGTTAGCACAGATACGCAGTATTTT. Translation gives CASSPLAGVSTDTQYF. Full variable domain (outside the CDR3, taken from reference TRBV18 and TRBJ2-3): NAGVMQNPRHLVRRRGQEARLRCSPMKGHSHVYWYRQLPEEGLKFMVYLQKENIIDESGMPKERFSAEFPKEGPSILRIQQVVRGDSAAYFCASSPLAGVSTDTQYFGPGTRLTVL.